Measured by frequency, the clone carrying this T cell receptor (beta chain) is medium-sized. The target antigen is unknown. TRB amplification used 200 to 250 ng of peripheral blood genomic DNA. These data originate in a study of T cell clusters in autoimmune cytopenias. Notes on the study in general: TRB repertoire shifts in secondary cytopenia and chronic lymphocytic leukemia mostly reflected lymphoma, not autoimmunity.

TRB rearrangements were amplified by touch-down multiplex PCR with mixed TRB-A/B primers. TCRdb reprocessed the multiplex PCR reads and stores each CDR3 protein as one record, lacking DNA. This sample contains some 3,000 distinct CDR3 sequences. There are 14 residues in the CDR3. Germline CDR1 is MNHEY and CDR2 is SVGAGI. This sequence joins TRBV6-5 and TRBJ1-4; TCRdb's D gene call, TRBD1, goes unchecked for lack of DNA. The TCR sequence derives from a human donor with an autoimmune cytopenia or autoimmune hepatitis (not recorded which). Material for sequencing was peripheral blood. The CDR3 loop is CATRDSSTNEKLFF.